These 11 T cell receptor beta chains originate from one sample sequenced in a study of T cell responses to AZD1222 COVID-19 vaccine. Produced via immunoSEQ multiplex PCR; TCRdb's table is partial and in-frame only. The sample carries about 120,000 clones, about 90% recorded once. The sequencing here drew on peripheral blood, taken 28 days after the second AZD1222 dose. These receptors were collected from an adult who received the AZD1222 COVID-19 vaccine.

V usage is TRBV28 and J usage is TRBJ2-7; maybe TRBD1 (6 bases). The CDR3 loop spans 14 amino acids. Trimming took 4 bases from V and 2 from J, leaving 12 bases between them. Germline-derived CDR1 and CDR2 are MDHEN and SYDVKM. The CDR3 here is CASSSRQVPYEQYF. The CDR3 DNA sequence: TGTGCCAGCAGTTCTCGACAGGTCCCCTACGAGCAGTACTTC. Drawing the rest from reference TRBV28 and TRBJ2-7, the complete variable domain is DVKVTQSSRYLVKRTGEKVFLECVQDMDHENMFWYRQDPGLGLRLIYFSYDVKMKEKGDIPEGYSVSREKKERFSLILESASTNQTSMYLCASSSRQVPYEQYFGPGTRLTVT.

This chain joins TRBV5-3 and TRBJ2-5; 9 positions match TRBD1. TRBV5-3 counts as an open reading frame of uncertain function. V was clipped by 1 base and J by 3 bases; unmatched bases: 10. This CDR3 is 17 amino acids long. The CDR3 here is CARSLPRGDRDKETQYF. The CDR3, as DNA: TGTGCCAGAAGCTTGCCAAGGGGGGACAGGGATAAAGAGACCCAGTACTTC.

The chain links TRBV7-2 to TRBJ2-3; D might be TRBD1 (6 bases). Trimming pared 6 bases from V and 6 bases from J, leaving 19 bases between. The CDR3 has 15 residues. Germline-derived CDR1 and CDR2 are SGHTA and FQGNSA. The CDR3 nucleotides are TGTGCCAGCAGAGAACTGGACAGCCCGGTCGATACGCAGTATTTT. Protein: CASRELDSPVDTQYF.

The genes are TRBV10-2 and TRBJ1-1; weak D call: TRBD1 (6 bases). Germline V gene sequence: CDR1 WSHSY, CDR2 SAAADI. The V end was cut by 7 bases, the J end by 1 base, with 7 bases between. The CDR3 totals 12 residues. The CDR3 spells CASKGQNTEAFF. The DNA of the CDR3 is TGCGCCAGCAAGGGACAGAACACTGAAGCTTTCTTT.

The gene calls are TRBV3-1 (or the pseudogene TRBV3-2) and TRBJ1-6; 7 bases match TRBD1. The CDR3 runs to 13 residues. Germline V gives CDR1 LGHDT, CDR2 YNNKEL (reference sequence). V shed 5 bases, J shed 9 bases, and the junction held 4 bases outside the gene matches. The CDR3: CASSSTGSSPLHF. The CDR3 DNA sequence: TGTGCCAGCAGCTCGACAGGGAGTTCACCCCTCCACTTT.

As DNA, the CDR3 is TGTGCCACCGCGTCCTACAATGAGCAGTTCTTC. It yields the protein CATASYNEQFF. The chain employs TRBV15 and TRBJ2-1, with unresolved D. V was pared by 8 bases and J by 1 base, with 3 bases between. In germline, CDR1 is LNHNV, CDR2 YYDKDF (reference sequence). There are 11 residues in the CDR3.

The chain recombines TRBV5-5 with TRBJ1-6; D is unresolved. This CDR3 is built from 14 residues. CDR1 is SGHKS, CDR2 YYEKEE, per germline (reference sequence). Trimming stripped 4 bases from V and 8 bases from J, with 13 bases between. CDR3 coding DNA: TGTGCCAGCAGCAATCGGCCCTCCGATTCACCCCTCCACTTT. Translated, it gives CASSNRPSDSPLHF.

This clone was detected once. The chain uses TRBV2 and TRBJ2-2; D gene ambiguous. V lost 4 bases to trimming and J lost 0 bases, with 9 bases between them. Germline CDR1 is SNHLY and CDR2 is FYNNEI. CDR3 length equals 15 residues. The CDR3 here is CASSGWASNTGELFF. DNA for the CDR3: TGTGCCAGCAGTGGCTGGGCCTCGAACACCGGGGAGCTGTTTTTT.

This clone was found once. This rearrangement joins TRBV19 to TRBJ1-5; D is uncertain. The CDR3 contains 16 residues. Trimming shortened V by 3 bases and J by 2 bases, and 14 bases separated the two germline ends. Germline CDR1 reads LNHDA; CDR2 reads SQIVND (reference sequence). CDR3 bases: TGTGCCAGTAGTATGTTTGGAGGGCTTGGCAATCAGCCCCAGCATTTT. Its protein is CASSMFGGLGNQPQHF.

The chain combines TRBV13 with TRBJ2-7; 9 bases are a match to TRBD2. Trimming took 4 bases from V and 2 from J; bases not matched to a gene: 9. This CDR3 region has 16 residues. Germline V lookup: CDR1 PRHDT, CDR2 FYEKMQ (reference sequence). The CDR3 DNA reads TGTGCCAGCAGCTCAACGACTAGCGGAAGGACCTACGAGCAGTACTTC. It encodes CASSSTTSGRTYEQYF.

The chain combines TRBV29-1 with TRBJ1-1; D ambiguous. CDR1 and CDR2 from the germline V gene are SQVTM and ANQGSEA. The CDR3 length is 12 residues. V dropped 2 bases and J dropped 2 bases, with 6 bases sitting between them. The CDR3 loop is CSVEWGNTEAFF. CDR3 bases: TGCAGCGTTGAATGGGGTAACACTGAAGCTTTCTTT.